Shown below are 8 T cell receptor beta chains from a single sample sequenced in a study of CD8+ T cells in alopecia areata. Sequencing relied on a cDNA template that was reverse transcribed from extracted RNA. Assay used: immunoSEQ multiplex PCR; TCRdb lists only in-frame clones, some missing. The data show 150,000 to 200,000 clones, 60% seen once. Noted treatment: oral pan-JAK inhibitor, 5-10 mg twice daily. This material consisted of CD4+ T cells sorted from blood, taken at week 24, from a patient treated with tofacitinib. All receptors come from a human donor with alopecia areata.

J is TRBJ2-3 and V is TRBV29-1; 8 bases align to TRBD2. After removal of 6 bases from V and 2 bases from J, the junction contained 7 bases not matched to a gene. This CDR3 has 14 amino acids. Germline loops: CDR1 SQVTM, CDR2 ANQGSEA. The CDR3: CSVSGTSATDTQYF. DNA of the CDR3: TGCAGCGTGTCCGGGACTAGTGCCACAGATACGCAGTATTTT.

This chain joins TRBV29-1 and TRBJ2-1; possibly TRBD1 or TRBD2 for D (5 bases each). V was shortened by 3 bases and J by 0 bases, with 12 bases between the two germline ends. The CDR3 length is 15 residues. CDR1 and CDR2 from the germline V gene are SQVTM and ANQGSEA. The CDR3 nucleotides are TGCAGCGTTGACGGGTCAGGGAGCTCCTACAATGAGCAGTTCTTC. Amino acid sequence: CSVDGSGSSYNEQFF.

This chain's CDR3 is CAWSADRGLGYTF. CDR3 DNA sequence: TGTGCCTGGAGTGCCGACAGGGGGCTTGGGTACACCTTC. The chain links TRBV30 to TRBJ1-2; 10 bases map to TRBD1. The V gene's germline CDR1 is GTSNPN and CDR2 SVGIG (reference sequence). The CDR3 covers 13 residues. Unmatched junction bases numbered 7, after V lost 1 base and J lost 11 bases.

The rearrangement uses TRBV29-1 and TRBJ1-2, with D possibly TRBD1 on 5 matching bases. The CDR3 consists of 12 residues. V lost 7 bases, J lost 6 bases, and 15 bases lay in between. CDR1 is SQVTM and CDR2 is ANQGSEA in the germline V gene. The CDR3 DNA is TGCAGCGCTCTGGGGGGAGTGGATGGCTACACCTTC. Its protein is CSALGGVDGYTF.

V is TRBV10-2 and J is TRBJ1-1; tentative D call: TRBD1 (5 bases). The CDR3 covers 14 residues. Trimming stripped 3 bases from V and 1 base from J, with 9 bases between. The germline CDR1 and CDR2 sequences are WSHSY and SAAADI. The CDR3 is CASSDGTANTEAFF. As DNA, the CDR3 is TGCGCCAGCAGTGACGGGACGGCGAACACTGAAGCTTTCTTT.

This clone was observed once. V is TRBV4-3 and J is TRBJ1-1; D remains unclear. This CDR3 contains 15 residues. Germline CDR1 is LGHNA and CDR2 is YSLEER. The germline V and J ends were trimmed by 3 bases and 0 bases, with 11 bases remaining between them. CDR3 in DNA: TGCGCCAGCAGCCAGCAGGTTACTATGAACACTGAAGCTTTCTTT. Its protein is CASSQQVTMNTEAFF.

The chain combines TRBV29-1 with TRBJ1-2; 7 bases agree with TRBD1. V dropped 4 bases and J dropped 8; count of bases not matched to a gene: 7. This CDR3 comprises 12 residues. From germline, CDR1 is SQVTM and CDR2 ANQGSEA. The CDR3 DNA reads as TGCAGCGTTGGGACAGGAGAGATCGGCTACACCTTC. It encodes CSVGTGEIGYTF. Using reference TRBV29-1 and TRBJ1-2 for the parts outside the CDR3, the full variable domain is SAVISQKPSRDICQRGTSLTIQCQVDSQVTMMFWYRQQPGQSLTLIATANQGSEATYESGFVIDKFPISRPNLTFSTLTVSNMSPEDSSIYLCSVGTGEIGYTFGSGTRLTVV.

The chain uses TRBV5-1 and TRBJ2-7; TRBD1 might be the D (6 bases). CDR3 size: 13 residues. Germline CDR1 reads SGHRS; CDR2 reads YFSETQ. The V gene lost 4 bases and the J gene lost 7 bases, with 15 bases spanning the gap. The CDR3 DNA sequence: TGCGCCAGCAGCGAACGGGACCAGGGGGAGCAGTACTTC. Translation: CASSERDQGEQYF.